This is a list of T cell receptor beta chains from one sample in a study of shared clonotypes between healthy human individuals. Sequencing used immunoSEQ multiplex PCR; TCRdb keeps in-frame clones, though not all of them. Here the sample spans about 110,000 clones, roughly two thirds being singletons. Source material: memory CD8+ T cells sorted from blood. These receptors all come from a woman aged 25-40 years in good health. Each CDR3 is given with its conserved first and last residue. A D gene is named only where the DNA matches it firmly. Size values are once, few and many counts, or a class for expanded clones, and some rows have none.

V gene: TRBV2
J gene: TRBJ1-1
clone size: NA
D gene: NA
CDR3 length: 14
CDR3 DNA: TGTGCCAGCACGAGTCCCGTAATGAACACTGAAGCTTTCTTT
CDR3 protein: CASTSPVMNTEAFF

V gene: TRBV11-2
J gene: TRBJ2-1
clone size: NA
D gene: TRBD1
CDR3 length: 15
CDR3 DNA: TGTGCCAGCAGCCCCGGGACAGGGTCCCTAAATGAGCAGTTCTTC
CDR3 protein: CASSPGTGSLNEQFF

V gene: TRBV6-1
J gene: TRBJ1-4
clone size: NA
D gene: NA
CDR3 length: 16
CDR3 DNA: TGTGCCAGCAGTGCAGCGCCTATGGGCCGGAATGAAAAACTGTTTTTT
CDR3 protein: CASSAAPMGRNEKLFF

V gene: TRBV28
J gene: TRBJ2-7
clone size: NA
D gene: NA
CDR3 length: 14
CDR3 DNA: TGTGCCAGCAGTTGGCACAAAAGCTCCTACGAGCAGTACTTC
CDR3 protein: CASSWHKSSYEQYF

V gene: TRBV13
J gene: TRBJ2-3
clone size: few
D gene: NA
CDR3 length: 13
CDR3 DNA: TGTGCCAGCAGCCCCTGGGGGCCAGATACGCAGTATTTT
CDR3 protein: CASSPWGPDTQYF

V gene: TRBV18
J gene: TRBJ2-7
clone size: NA
D gene: TRBD1
CDR3 length: 16
CDR3 DNA: TGTGCCAGCTCACCACTGTTTCTGGGACAGGTCTACGAGCAGTACTTC
CDR3 protein: CASSPLFLGQVYEQYF

V gene: TRBV28
J gene: TRBJ2-2
clone size: many
D gene: NA
CDR3 length: 14
CDR3 DNA: TGTGCCAGCAGAGCGGCAGGGGATACCGGGGAGCTGTTTTTT
CDR3 protein: CASRAAGDTGELFF

V gene: TRBV5-4
J gene: TRBJ2-3
clone size: NA
D gene: TRBD2
CDR3 length: 15
CDR3 DNA: TGTGCCAGCAGCGTTAGTCTAGCGGGAGGAGATACGCAGTATTTT
CDR3 protein: CASSVSLAGGDTQYF

V gene: TRBV27
J gene: TRBJ2-3
clone size: NA
D gene: NA
CDR3 length: 12
CDR3 DNA: TGTGCCAGCAGTTTATTAGGGGATACGCAGTATTTT
CDR3 protein: CASSLLGDTQYF

V gene: TRBV28
J gene: TRBJ1-1
clone size: NA
D gene: NA
CDR3 length: 13
CDR3 DNA: TGTGCCAGCAGCCCAAGGGGGGGGGCAGAGGCTTTCTTT
CDR3 protein: CASSPRGGAEAFF

V gene: TRBV14
J gene: TRBJ2-7
clone size: NA
D gene: NA
CDR3 length: 16
CDR3 DNA: TGTGCCAGCAGCCGCCTAAACCTCGGCTCCTCATCTGCGGTATACTTC
CDR3 protein: CASSRLNLGSSSAVYF

V gene: TRBV25-1
J gene: TRBJ2-3
clone size: few
D gene: TRBD2
CDR3 length: 15
CDR3 DNA: TGTGCCAGCAGTAATCTAGCGGCTAGCACAGATACGCAGTATTTT
CDR3 protein: CASSNLAASTDTQYF

V gene: TRBV27
J gene: TRBJ2-7
clone size: NA
D gene: TRBD2
CDR3 length: 16
CDR3 DNA: TGTGCCAGCAGTACGGGACTAGCGGGGATCACCTACGAGCAGTACTTC
CDR3 protein: CASSTGLAGITYEQYF

V gene: TRBV7-8
J gene: TRBJ2-7
clone size: NA
D gene: NA
CDR3 length: 18
CDR3 DNA: TGTGCCAGCAGCTTAGCCCAGTTGGGCCCAAAGCCCCCCTACGAGCAGTACTTC
CDR3 protein: CASSLAQLGPKPPYEQYF

V gene: TRBV28
J gene: TRBJ2-1
clone size: NA
D gene: NA
CDR3 length: 15
CDR3 DNA: TGTGCCAGCAGTATCAGGGTAAGCGGTATCAATGAGCAGTTCTTC
CDR3 protein: CASSIRVSGINEQFF

V gene: TRBV6-5
J gene: TRBJ2-1
clone size: once
D gene: NA
CDR3 length: 16
CDR3 DNA: TGTGCCAGCAGTTTGGGACATCCAAGCTCCTACAATGAGCAGTTCTTC
CDR3 protein: CASSLGHPSSYNEQFF

V gene: TRBV5-1
J gene: TRBJ2-7
clone size: NA
D gene: TRBD2
CDR3 length: 13
CDR3 DNA: TGCGCCAGCAGGACTAGCGGGAGATACGAGCAGTACTTC
CDR3 protein: CASRTSGRYEQYF

V gene: TRBV6-1
J gene: TRBJ1-2
clone size: many
D gene: TRBD1
CDR3 length: 15
CDR3 DNA: TGTGCCAGCAGTGAAAGTGTCGGACAGGGAGGCGGCTACACCTTC
CDR3 protein: CASSESVGQGGGYTF

V gene: TRBV7-8
J gene: TRBJ2-1
clone size: many
D gene: NA
CDR3 length: 16
CDR3 DNA: TGTGCCAGCAGCCCCGGGGTAGTCTCCTCCTACAATGAGCAGTTCTTC
CDR3 protein: CASSPGVVSSYNEQFF

V gene: TRBV25-1
J gene: TRBJ2-2
clone size: few
D gene: NA
CDR3 length: 15
CDR3 DNA: TGTGCCAGCGGGTACCTCGGACCGTACACCGGGGAGCTGTTTTTT
CDR3 protein: CASGYLGPYTGELFF

V gene: TRBV5-1
J gene: TRBJ1-2
clone size: NA
D gene: NA
CDR3 length: 15
CDR3 DNA: TGCGCCAGCAGCTCCCGGGCCCCGGGGCGCTATGGCTACACCTTC
CDR3 protein: CASSSRAPGRYGYTF

V gene: TRBV19
J gene: TRBJ2-1
clone size: NA
D gene: TRBD2
CDR3 length: 17
CDR3 DNA: TGTGCCAGTAGGACCATACTCCGACTAGCGGGAGTAGATGAGCAGTTCTTC
CDR3 protein: CASRTILRLAGVDEQFF

V gene: TRBV29-1
J gene: TRBJ2-5
clone size: NA
D gene: NA
CDR3 length: 10
CDR3 DNA: TGCAGCGTGGTTCAAGAGACCCAGTACTTC
CDR3 protein: CSVVQETQYF

V gene: TRBV19
J gene: TRBJ2-2
clone size: NA
D gene: NA
CDR3 length: 15
CDR3 DNA: TGTGCCAGTAGGCCAACAAACACAAGTATCGGGGAGCTGTTTTTT
CDR3 protein: CASRPTNTSIGELFF

V gene: TRBV19
J gene: TRBJ1-1
clone size: NA
D gene: NA
CDR3 length: 15
CDR3 DNA: TGTGCCAGTAGTGTGGGAGGCTCAAGGAACACTGAAGCTTTCTTT
CDR3 protein: CASSVGGSRNTEAFF

V gene: TRBV27
J gene: TRBJ1-5
clone size: NA
D gene: NA
CDR3 length: 15
CDR3 DNA: TGTGCCAGCAGCTCGTCCTATGCCCTAAATCAGCCCCAGCATTTT
CDR3 protein: CASSSSYALNQPQHF

V gene: TRBV30
J gene: TRBJ1-1
clone size: NA
D gene: NA
CDR3 length: 14
CDR3 DNA: TGTGCCTGGAGTGTAGGGGTCGGAGGGGGTGAAGCTTTCTTT
CDR3 protein: CAWSVGVGGGEAFF

V gene: TRBV4-1
J gene: TRBJ2-6
clone size: NA
D gene: NA
CDR3 length: 14
CDR3 DNA: TGCGCCAGCAGCCCACTATCTGGGGCCAACGTCCTGACTTTC
CDR3 protein: CASSPLSGANVLTF

V gene: TRBV7-3
J gene: TRBJ2-7
clone size: NA
D gene: TRBD1
CDR3 length: 15
CDR3 DNA: TGTGCCAGCAGCTTACTGGGACAGGGTATCTCCGAGCAGTACTTC
CDR3 protein: CASSLLGQGISEQYF

V gene: TRBV5-6
J gene: TRBJ2-7
clone size: NA
D gene: NA
CDR3 length: 14
CDR3 DNA: TGTGCCAGCAGCCCCAGAGGGCCAGACTACGAGCAGTACTTC
CDR3 protein: CASSPRGPDYEQYF

V gene: TRBV10-2
J gene: TRBJ2-3
clone size: NA
D gene: TRBD2
CDR3 length: 14
CDR3 DNA: TGCGCCAGCACCACGGGGGGTCTCACAGATACGCAGTATTTT
CDR3 protein: CASTTGGLTDTQYF

V gene: TRBV30
J gene: TRBJ1-4
clone size: few
D gene: NA
CDR3 length: 12
CDR3 DNA: TGTGCCTGGAGTGTATTCGGTGAAAAACTGTTTTTT
CDR3 protein: CAWSVFGEKLFF

V gene: TRBV4-2
J gene: TRBJ2-2
clone size: many
D gene: TRBD2
CDR3 length: 14
CDR3 DNA: TGTGCCAGCAGAGGCGGGAGCGACACCGGGGAGCTGTTTTTT
CDR3 protein: CASRGGSDTGELFF

V gene: TRBV6-5
J gene: TRBJ2-7
clone size: many
D gene: NA
CDR3 length: 15
CDR3 DNA: TGTGCCAGCAGTTTTTTGTCCTCTCTACCCTACGAGCAGTACTTC
CDR3 protein: CASSFLSSLPYEQYF

V gene: TRBV7-9
J gene: TRBJ1-2
clone size: NA
D gene: NA
CDR3 length: 12
CDR3 DNA: TGTGCCAGCAGCTTAGCTGACTATGGCTACACCTTC
CDR3 protein: CASSLADYGYTF

V gene: TRBV25-1
J gene: TRBJ2-1
clone size: few
D gene: NA
CDR3 length: 18
CDR3 DNA: TGTGCCAGCAGTGAAAGAGGGGGAGCGGGAAGCTCCTACAATGAGCAGTTCTTC
CDR3 protein: CASSERGGAGSSYNEQFF